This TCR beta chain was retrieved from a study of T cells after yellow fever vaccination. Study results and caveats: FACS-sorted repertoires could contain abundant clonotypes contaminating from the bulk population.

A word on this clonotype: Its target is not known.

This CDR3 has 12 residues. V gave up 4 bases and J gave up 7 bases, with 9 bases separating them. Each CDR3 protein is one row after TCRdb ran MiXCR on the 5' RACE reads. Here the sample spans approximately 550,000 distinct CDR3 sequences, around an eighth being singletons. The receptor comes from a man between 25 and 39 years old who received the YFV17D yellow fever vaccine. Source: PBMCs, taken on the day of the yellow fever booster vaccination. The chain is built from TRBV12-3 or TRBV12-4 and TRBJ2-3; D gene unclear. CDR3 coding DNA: TGTGCCAGCAGTTCAAACTATAATACGCAGTATTTT. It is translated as CASSSNYNTQYF.